Detailed here is one TCR beta chain. Its cognate antigen is unknown. The entry originates in a study of human T cells and chemical hapten exposure. Turning to the study itself: All patients underwent weekly scalp dosing with diphenylcyclopropenone for the full roughly 25-week study. Patch tests put 0.01% DPC on the upper back, read at 6 days. Study outcomes and limitations: PT1 expanded TCR counts and patch test score were linked, and their correlation was positive. Expanded TCRs formed significantly more large CDR3 similarity clusters than controls.

MiXCR, applied by TCRdb to the RACE reads, yields one record per CDR3 protein. The sample has 35,000 to 45,000 distinct CDR3 sequences, about an eighth seen once. This CDR3 has 15 residues. The germline CDR1 and CDR2 sequences are MDHEN and SYDVKM. Trimming cost V 6 bases and J 1 base; bases outside gene matches: 1. Indicated time point: patch test 3, about 24 weeks after DPC sensitization. Described treatment: therapeutic diphenylcyclopropenone sensitization with weekly scalp DPC. Unfractionated whole blood was the source of the extracted total RNA. The chain has TRBV28 and TRBJ2-3, with 13 bases identical to TRBD2. The input for sequencing was whole blood, taken in connection with sensitization to the hapten diphenylcyclopropenone (DPC). The sequence came from a woman between 35 and 50 years old with alopecia areata. Some clones in this sample may be carry-over from other donors' samples. The CDR3 sequence: CASRGTSGGTDTQYF. The CDR3 DNA follows: TGTGCCAGCAGGGGGACTAGCGGGGGCACAGATACGCAGTATTTT.